One T cell receptor beta chain is described in this entry. Its antigen is still unknown. The sample holds no much larger clone one base away, and base qualities are not on file. The entry originates in a study of blood T cells in healthy people across ages (dated by TCRdb to between 2014 and 2017). Study-wide context: In model experiments, template switching captured about one uniquely barcoded TCR beta cDNA molecule for every two T cells. Donors of different ages were randomly distributed across sequencing lanes to avoid experimental bias. The donors were split into four age groups: young (average 16 years), middle-aged (39), aged (roughly 60) and long-lived (under 85). Using deep sequencing normalized with unique cDNA molecular identifiers, the study measured how TCR beta repertoire diversity changes with age. Two additional independent replicas of 1 million unique cDNA reads from the same blood draw were analyzed for two donors (one aged 18 to 29 and one aged 80 or older).

On the study overall, not on this receptor specifically: A strong correlation was found between observed TCR beta diversity and the percentage of naive T cells measured by flow cytometry. Compared with the aged group, the long-lived group had more naive CD4+ T cells, fewer expanded clones and increased TCR diversity, a pattern suggesting age selection. Total diversity estimates from one million sequenced T cells were considered lower bounds and underestimates. Because donor CMV infection status was unknown, age-related changes in expanded clonotypes were potentially confounded. Since profiling was done on bulk unsorted PBMCs, naive and antigen-experienced compartments could not be conclusively compared. Observed TCR beta diversity per million T cells fell roughly linearly with age, and a significant reduction was already apparent by age approximately 41.

The library was prepared using 5' RACE. Sequencing was performed on an Illumina HiSeq 2500. A second about 7 to 12 cycle PCR used a sample-barcoded 5' primer and a J-beta primer mix. A unique molecular identifier was introduced onto each TCR beta cDNA molecule by a template-switch 5' adaptor carrying 12 random nucleotides. At least 2.5 million CDR3-containing paired-end reads were obtained from each sample. The Mint cDNA synthesis kit, primed by a TRBC-specific oligonucleotide, was used to synthesize first-strand cDNA from all RNA. Following uracil-DNA glycosylase treatment, all cDNA underwent a first 18-cycle PCR with the universal primers M1SS and BC2_uni_R. Per the original workflow: Normalization of each sample was performed by random selection of 1 million high-quality reads, each carrying a distinct molecular identifier. Reads with shared molecular identifiers were discarded instead of being binned into consensus sequences. MiTCR, run with a Q25 quality threshold and the strictest error-elimination algorithm, handled CDR3 identification, clonotype clustering and error correction. A nonparametric unseen species model with Euler transformation was used to estimate a lower bound on total TCR beta diversity. The raw public data were reprocessed by TCRdb itself: fastp quality trimming at Q25, MiXCR clonotype calling, in-frame beta chains only. Merged by CDR3 protein, the rows form single entries marked with the most common genes and DNA. The V and J calls, along with clone size, are taken from TCRdb and not from the paper's own processing. The sample table shows about 680,000 distinct CDR3 sequences, and around 48% are seen once. In total, the top ten clones hold roughly 31% of the sample.

The approximately 39 donors, aged about 6 to 90 years, were systemically healthy Caucasian individuals from Russia. Ten milliliters of peripheral blood were drawn from each donor into EDTA-treated Vacutainer tubes. PBMCs were isolated by Ficoll-Paque density-gradient centrifugation, with at least 6.5 million obtained per sample. Total RNA was extracted from PBMCs with Trizol reagent, with at least 6 micrograms obtained per sample. Naive CD45RAhigh/CD27high T cell percentages were measured by flow cytometry on a PBMC aliquot from every donor. A distance of 26 bases separates the germline ends of V and J, which lose 3 bases and 2 bases respectively. Inclusive of the bounding cysteine and phenylalanine, the CDR3 is 19 residues long. The kept DNA is CDR3 alone, 57 bases in frame from the first base. The germline V gene (reference sequence) yields MNHEY for CDR1 and SMNVEV for CDR2.

The sequence was collected from a woman aged 55-75 years in good health. Recombination joined TRBV27 with TRBJ2-7; the D segment could be TRBD1, given 6 matching bases. Sequences were obtained from blood. The CDR3 corresponds to CASSFSPLGIGQRPYEQYF. The nucleotide sequence reads TGTGCCAGCAGTTTCTCCCCCCTCGGTATAGGACAGAGGCCCTACGAGCAGTACTTC.